The 27 T cell receptor beta chains below all came from one sample that was sequenced in a study of beta chain features in type 1 diabetes. Points from the study as a whole: Moderately but significantly shorter TCRB CDR3s were found in Type 1 diabetes patients in all four CD4+ subsets.

What these receptors recognize is not known. Expressed TCRB transcripts were sequenced after all isolated RNA was converted to cDNA. Assay used: immunoSEQ multiplex PCR; TCRdb lists only in-frame clones, some missing. Among 300,000 to 350,000 clones listed, roughly 14% were seen once. Sequenced material: naive CD4+ T cells from blood. The receptors stem from a young woman with type 1 diabetes.

This clone turned up a few times. The genes are TRBV4-1 and TRBJ1-2; D ambiguous. Trimming shortened V by 3 bases and J by 4 bases, and 6 bases separated the two germline ends. The germline V gene has CDR1 MGHRA and CDR2 YSYEKL. CDR3 length: 12 residues. The CDR3 reads CASSHPGYGYTF. The CDR3 DNA reads TGCGCCAGCAGCCACCCCGGCTATGGCTACACCTTC.

The chain employs TRBV29-1 and TRBJ1-2; 9 nucleotides match TRBD1. Looked up from germline, CDR1 is SQVTM and CDR2 is ANQGSEA. This CDR3 has 15 amino acids. The ends lost 7 bases at V and 4 bases at J; junction bases unmatched: 13. The CDR3: CSAKSGTGQVYGYTF. DNA of the CDR3: TGCAGCGCTAAATCCGGGACAGGGCAGGTCTATGGCTACACCTTC.

This clone has just a few counts. V usage is TRBV9 and J usage is TRBJ2-1; possible D gene TRBD1, 5 bases. Germline V gene sequence: CDR1 SGDLS, CDR2 YYNGEE. The V end lost 0 bases, the J end lost 9 bases, and 13 bases lay between the germline ends. The CDR3 spans 14 residues. Here the CDR3 DNA reads TGTGCCAGCAGCGTAGGAACAGGCGATCCTGAGCAGTTCTTC. This sequence encodes CASSVGTGDPEQFF.

The rearrangement joins TRBV5-1 to TRBJ2-5; 9 nucleotides agree with TRBD2. Germline trimming cut 0 bases from V and 5 bases from J; bases unmatched to any gene: 8. Germline CDR1 reads SGHRS; CDR2 reads YFSETQ. This CDR3 comprises 16 residues. The CDR3 region is CASSLDGAGGGETQYF. DNA of the CDR3: TGCGCCAGCAGCTTGGATGGAGCGGGAGGCGGGGAGACCCAGTACTTC.

This clone was counted only a few times. The chain couples TRBV5-1 to TRBJ2-7, with TRBD1 matching over 9 bases. This CDR3 has 15 amino acids. Losses at the gene ends were 4 bases for V and 1 base for J; bases not matched to a gene: 6. Germline lookup yields CDR1 SGHRS and CDR2 YFSETQ. The CDR3 coding sequence is TGCGCCAGCAGCCCCGGGACAGGGATTTCCTACGAGCAGTACGTC. It translates to CASSPGTGISYEQYV.

This chain connects TRBV28 to TRBJ2-5; D unresolved. CDR1 is MDHEN, CDR2 SYDVKM, per germline. V was cut by 5 bases and J by 5 bases, with 9 bases left in between. CDR3 length: 12 residues. The CDR3 DNA reads as TGTGCCAGCAGTCAGGTCACGGAGACCCAGTACTTC. Translated: CASSQVTETQYF.

This chain connects TRBV30 to TRBJ1-2; the D gene is possibly TRBD1 (6 bases). The CDR3 has 14 residues. CDR1 and CDR2 (germline): GTSNPN, SVGIG (reference sequence). V was clipped by 1 base and J by 5 bases, with 14 bases between them. In DNA form, the CDR3 reads TGTGCCTGGAGTGCGGGCGGGGGGCGTTATGGCTACACCTTC. Its translation: CAWSAGGGRYGYTF.

This clone came up a few times. The V and J genes are TRBV5-1 and TRBJ2-1, with 7 positions matching TRBD2. V gave up 4 bases and J gave up 5 bases; unmatched junction bases: 9. The CDR3 sequence is 15 residues long. The germline CDR1 and CDR2 sequences are SGHRS and YFSETQ. Here the CDR3 reads CASSPVERGNNEQFF. In nucleotides, the CDR3 is TGCGCCAGCAGCCCCGTGGAGCGGGGTAACAATGAGCAGTTCTTC.

The gene calls are TRBV18 and TRBJ1-2; the D gene is possibly TRBD1 (5 bases). From germline, CDR1 is KGHSH and CDR2 LQKENI. The V and J ends lost 0 bases and 4 bases respectively, with 15 bases between them. The CDR3 spans 16 residues. The CDR3 bases are TGTGCCAGCTCACCACCGAACCAGGGTCTTATCTATGGCTACACCTTC. This codes for CASSPPNQGLIYGYTF.

The chain has TRBV10-2 and TRBJ2-3; D is unclear. Germline V gene data show CDR1 as WSHSY and CDR2 as SAAADI. The length of the CDR3 is 13 residues. The germline V and J ends were trimmed by 3 bases and 7 bases, with 11 bases remaining between them. This chain's CDR3 is CASSEARFHTQYF. DNA for the CDR3: TGCGCCAGCAGTGAAGCCCGCTTCCATACGCAGTATTTT.

This rearrangement joins TRBV28 to TRBJ2-7; 7 bases line up with TRBD1. Germline loops: CDR1 MDHEN, CDR2 SYDVKM. The CDR3 totals 13 residues. V shed 7 bases, J shed 1 base, and the junction held 4 bases outside the gene matches. CDR3 DNA sequence: TGTGCCAGCATCCCGGGACAGTCCTACGAGCAGTACTTC. Its protein product is CASIPGQSYEQYF.

This clone was counted a few times. The rearrangement joins TRBV5-1 to TRBJ2-2, with D unclear. There are 15 residues in the CDR3. The ends were cut back, 0 bases at V and 5 bases at J, with 11 bases in the middle. Germline CDR1 is SGHRS and CDR2 is YFSETQ. In nucleotides, the CDR3 is TGCGCCAGCAGCTTGGCCCGACTGGTAACCGGGGAGCTGTTTTTT. Translating it yields CASSLARLVTGELFF.

This CDR3 is CASSRGLAEDNEQFF. The CDR3 bases are TGTGCCAGCAGCCGGGGACTAGCGGAAGACAATGAGCAGTTCTTC. V usage is TRBV11-2 and J usage is TRBJ2-1; 11 bases map to TRBD2. Trimming removed 5 bases from V and 5 bases from J; junction bases left unmatched: 5. The germline CDR1 and CDR2 sequences are SGHAT and FQNNGV. This CDR3 comprises 15 residues.

This chain joins TRBV6-5 and TRBJ2-5; 9 bases agree with TRBD2. From germline, CDR1 is MNHEY and CDR2 SVGAGI. The CDR3 extends over 15 amino acids. J lost 2 bases, V lost 6 bases, and 7 bases had no gene match. CDR3 nucleotide sequence: TGTGCCAGCAGCCCCGGACTAGCGCGACAAGAGACCCAGTACTTC. This codes for CASSPGLARQETQYF.

The table lists this clone with a few counts. Other DNA sequences within the sample encode an identical CDR3. The CDR3 spells CASSLGLAGANEQFF. The CDR3 nucleotides read TGCGCCAGCAGCTTGGGACTAGCGGGAGCAAATGAGCAGTTCTTC. V and J are TRBV5-1 and TRBJ2-1, with 12 bases aligning to TRBD2. The CDR3 is made up of 15 amino acids. V was clipped by 0 bases and J by 7 bases; unmatched bases: 2. Germline assignment: CDR1 SGHRS and CDR2 YFSETQ.

This clone was counted only a few times. This chain links TRBV27 with TRBJ2-7; D is uncertain. The length of the CDR3 is 15 residues. Trimming removed 5 bases from V and 7 bases from J, with 21 bases in between. The germline V gene has CDR1 MNHEY and CDR2 SMNVEV (reference sequence). CDR3 region: CASSPADKPYVEQYF. In DNA form, the CDR3 reads TGTGCCAGCAGTCCCGCCGACAAACCCTACGTTGAGCAGTACTTC.

This clone occurred a few times. The chain links TRBV7-3 to TRBJ2-3; tentative D call: TRBD1 (5 bases). CDR1 and CDR2 from the germline V gene are SGHTA and FQGTGA. CDR3 length equals 13 residues. V lost 0 bases to trimming and J lost 5 bases, with 6 bases between them. The CDR3 is CASSLTGVDTQYF. DNA for the CDR3: TGTGCCAGCAGCTTAACAGGGGTAGATACGCAGTATTTT.

V gene TRBV2 combines with J gene TRBJ2-5; TRBD2 agrees at 7 bases. Germline values: CDR1 SNHLY, CDR2 FYNNEI. This CDR3 comprises 14 residues. The V and J ends lost 1 base and 5 bases, in that order; junction bases with no gene match: 4. The CDR3 protein is CASSEGAGRETQYF. CDR3 nucleotide sequence: TGTGCCAGCAGTGAAGGGGCCGGGAGGGAGACCCAGTACTTC.

The sample holds a few counts of this clone. Other DNA sequences from this sample encode an identical CDR3 as well. The chain has TRBV5-1 and TRBJ2-1; TRBD2 matches 11 bases. The CDR3 spans 16 residues. The germline CDR1 and CDR2 sequences are SGHRS and YFSETQ. The ends lost 4 bases at V and 0 bases at J; junction bases unmatched: 3. CDR3 in DNA: TGCGCCAGCAGCCGGACTAGCGGGTCCTCCTACAATGAGCAGTTCTTC. Protein: CASSRTSGSSYNEQFF.

This clone was recorded a few times. The J gene is TRBJ2-2, the V gene TRBV14, with D unclear. Germline V CDR1 and CDR2: SGHDN, FVKESK. V lost 6 bases and J 4 bases, leaving 15 bases between the germline ends. This CDR3 comprises 15 residues. The CDR3, as DNA: TGTGCCAGCAGTCAATTCAGGTTCCCCACCGGGGAGCTGTTTTTT. Translated: CASSQFRFPTGELFF.

This sequence joins TRBV27 and TRBJ2-4; TRBD1 aligns across 7 bases. Germline lookup yields CDR1 MNHEY and CDR2 SMNVEV (reference sequence). V lost 6 bases and J lost 3; bases outside the gene matches: 2. This CDR3 has 13 residues. The CDR3 sequence: CASRPGGKNIQYF. CDR3 nucleotide sequence: TGTGCCAGCAGGCCAGGGGGCAAAAACATTCAGTACTTC.

This clone was found a few times. The gene calls are TRBV7-2 and TRBJ2-3; D may be TRBD2 (6 bases). Germline lookup yields CDR1 SGHTA and CDR2 FQGNSA. The germline V and J ends were trimmed by 1 base and 0 bases, with 14 bases remaining between them. This CDR3 region has 17 residues. For the CDR3, the DNA is TGTGCCAGCAGCTTAGAAATAGGGCGGGGAAGCACAGATACGCAGTATTTT. This encodes CASSLEIGRGSTDTQYF.

In this sample, this clone turned up a few times. The chain combines TRBV18 with TRBJ1-2; possible D gene TRBD1, 6 bases. Looked up from germline, CDR1 is KGHSH and CDR2 is LQKENI. V was trimmed by 6 bases and J by 8 bases, leaving 19 bases between them. The CDR3 length is 14 residues. This chain's CDR3 is CASSSTGGFRGYTF. The CDR3 bases are TGTGCCAGCTCCTCGACAGGAGGATTCAGGGGCTACACCTTC.

This clone was counted between two and nine times. The CDR3 nucleotides read TGCGCCAGCAGCTTGGGGACGGGGGGCCAAGAGACCCAGTACTTC. Its protein product is CASSLGTGGQETQYF. The V call is TRBV5-1, the J call TRBJ2-5, with TRBD2 identical over 7 bases. Trimming cost V 0 bases and J 1 base; bases outside gene matches: 3. The CDR3 is 15 amino acids. Germline V gives CDR1 SGHRS, CDR2 YFSETQ.

This clone was observed a few times. V and J are TRBV7-9 and TRBJ1-4; D possibly corresponds to TRBD1 (5 bases). V gave up 5 bases and J gave up 4 bases, with 11 bases separating them. The CDR3 is 14 amino acids. Germline CDR1 is SEHNR and CDR2 is FQNEAQ (reference sequence). The CDR3: CASSPRDINEKLFF. The DNA for the CDR3 is TGTGCCAGCAGCCCCAGGGATATTAATGAAAAACTGTTTTTT.

The chain has TRBV11-2 and TRBJ2-7; 11 bases agree with TRBD1. Looked up from germline, CDR1 is SGHAT and CDR2 is FQNNGV. The CDR3 totals 14 residues. J lost 5 bases, V lost 5 bases, and 5 bases had no gene match. The CDR3 sequence: CASSPGQGAHEQYV. The CDR3 DNA sequence: TGTGCCAGCAGCCCCGGACAGGGGGCCCACGAGCAGTACGTC.

The table lists this clone with a few counts. The V gene is TRBV30, the J gene TRBJ1-2; weak D call: TRBD1 (6 bases). V was cut by 4 bases and J by 6 bases, with 18 bases left in between. Germline V CDR1 and CDR2: GTSNPN, SVGIG (reference sequence). CDR3 size: 14 residues. CDR3 loop: CAWTSLTDSDGYTF. CDR3 bases: TGTGCCTGGACCTCATTGACGGACAGTGATGGCTACACCTTC.